This note documents a single TCR beta chain sequence. Assay: immunoSEQ multiplex PCR; the TCRdb copy retains only in-frame clones and omits some. This sample yields approximately 110,000 clones, of which approximately 90% are seen a single time; roughly 18% belongs to the top ten. The data originate from a study of control samples from healthy donors and cancer patients. The trim removed 6 bases at V and 4 bases at J, leaving 14 bases unmatched. CDR1 is LGHNT and CDR2 is FRNRAP in the germline V gene. The CDR3 extends over 17 amino acids. Sequencing was done on a sample of blood. The chain combines TRBV12-5 with TRBJ2-1; 8 nucleotides match TRBD2. The clonotype was recovered from a woman between 50 and 59 years old in good health. For the CDR3, the DNA is TGTGCTAGTGGCCCAGTCGGGTCTAGCGGGTATTACAATGAGCAGTTCTTC. Translated: CASGPVGSSGYYNEQFF.